This section outlines one T cell receptor (beta chain) sequence together with its context. Its antigen is as yet unknown. The junction differs from germline at one of its ends, possibly a read error. This specimen belongs to a study of molecular identifiers for immune sequencing clone quantification. Preparation methods for the bulk TCR libraries were those previously described, with listed TCR primers. TCRdb passed the PCR reads through MiXCR, listing each CDR3 protein once. The sample has about half a million distinct CDR3 sequences, about 21% seen once. Germline CDR1 MDHEN, CDR2 SYDVKM. This CDR3 is built from 16 residues. The sorting of naive CD8 T cells used the CD8+CD4-CCR7+CD45RA+ phenotype. Study-wide findings and caveats: Clone sizes could be underestimated for highly expanded clones when identical TCR molecules share a barcode. Effector cells kept over 98% of their molecules in clones above 20 RNA copies, while naive cells kept under 1% there.

Sequenced: naive CD8+ T cells from blood, with Jurkat cell RNA spiked in. The subset denotes: FACS-sorted CD8+CD4-CCR7+CD45RA+ naive T cells. This chain links TRBV28 with TRBJ1-2; D is uncertain. This TCR derives from a human donor in good health. Some libraries in this study had Jurkat cell RNA spiked in. The CDR3 DNA is TGTGCCAGCAGTTTTTATCCCCAGAATAAGGTCTATGGCTGCACCTTC. Its protein is CASSFYPQNKVYGCTF.